The entry below gives a single T cell receptor (beta chain) sequence along with its context. No antigen is known for it. Base quality data are lacking; no much larger clone is found one base away. Libraries were made using the immunoSEQ multiplex PCR assay. The multiplex PCR relied on a mix of 60 forward primers for TCR Vbeta segments and 13 reverse primers for TCR Jbeta segments. A multiplex PCR assay on genomic DNA amplified the CDR3 region of rearranged TCR beta genes. Amplified TCR beta libraries were sequenced as 87-base-pair reads on the Illumina HiSeq System. The authors' pipeline ran thus. A later analysis counted about 80 million unique TCR beta chains across the roughly 700 repertoires, and some 11 million of these chains were shared by at least two donors. A nearest-neighbor algorithm error-corrected the raw reads and collapsed the reads into unique sequences, merging closely related sequences to remove PCR and sequencing errors. Alignment of CDR3 sequences to IMGT reference sequences was used to assign V, D and J gene segments. For a sequence to be retained, a match of at least six nucleotides was required to both a V gene segment and a J gene segment. A rearrangement counted as productive if the CDR3 had no stop codons and remained in frame with V and J, and every other rearrangement counted as non-productive. CDR3 was defined by IMGT convention, running from the second conserved V-encoded cysteine to the conserved J-encoded phenylalanine. The earlier analysis of 500 to 750 of the donors excluded any sequence lacking an unambiguous match to a single V gene segment. In an earlier analysis of approximately 500 of the donors, a V segment was called functional when productive rearrangements were above 56.7%, and segregating when the standard deviation between donors exceeded 5%. To diagnose cytomegalovirus status from the catalog of TCR beta chain sequences, a statistical classification framework was built. In a later analysis, TCR nucleotide sequences were compared against IMGT/GENE-DB human TR gene sequences so that V and J genes could be assigned. In a later analysis, CDR3 sequences and most-parsimonious VDJ recombination scenarios were assigned using the TCRdist pipeline. In a later analysis, every TCR beta chain was defined by the combination of its CDR3 amino acid sequence and its V-gene family, and reads without a unique V-gene family were dropped. To address suspected cross-contamination and a sequencing artifact, a later analysis removed 550 to 750 highly shared, low-generation-probability nucleotide sequences. A later analysis calculated a clonal expansion index for each public chain from normalized within-repertoire ranks of inferred template counts. Generation probabilities in a later analysis came from a VDJ recombination model fitted to out-of-frame rearrangements, and those results were checked against IGoR. Hypergeometric tests were used in a later analysis to score TCR-TCR, TCR-HLA and TCR-CMV co-occurrence, with a repertoire-size bias correction applied to the TCR pairs. In a later analysis, false discovery rates were estimated by permuting HLA or CMV assignments 20 times. In a later analysis, co-occurring TCRs were grouped using DBSCAN, with TCRdist sequence similarity added in when clustering inside HLA-allele-positive subsets. Repertoires with fewer than 30,000 or more than 120,000 public chains were left out of co-occurrence clustering, as were about 5 repertoires with anomalous nucleotide sharing. TCRdb carries this immuneACCESS record with in-frame sequences only. Its versions omit some clonotypes, under half of them owing to an unresolved V gene in the studies checked, with the rest unexplained. D and trimming were read from the DNA, whereas the V and J calls and clone size are those reported in that table. The sample includes roughly 110,000 clones, with 75% observed a single time. Roughly 2.9% of the sample is taken by the ten largest.

CDR1 and CDR2 (SGHDT, YYEEEE) derive from the germline V gene. The CDR3 holds 15 amino acids from the cysteine to the phenylalanine. CDR3 DNA only is kept here, 45 bases in frame from base 1. V sheds 3 bases and J sheds 0 bases, leaving 12 bases between their ends. This record comes from a study of cytomegalovirus exposure and HLA in healthy donors (dated by TCRdb to 2016 to 2017). Notes on the research overall: According to an earlier analysis of around 600 of the donors, about 179 million T cells yielded roughly 110 million unique TCR beta sequences and about 300 Gb of sequence data. An early release that covered 500 to 800 HLA-typed donors contained approximately 300 gigabases of sequencing data and tens of millions of unique TCR sequences. Of the 350 to 450 genotyped donors, 65% to 90% fell in the genetic ancestry cluster associated with self-reported Caucasian donors. The aim of the study was to test whether cataloging public T cell receptors could identify signatures of past pathogen exposure. The study used immunosequencing to profile the T cell repertoires of 600 to 850 subjects and linked those repertoires to cytomegalovirus serostatus. Besides the first cohort of 500 to 700 subjects, a separate validation cohort made up of over 100 different subjects was used. The study combined high-throughput TCR immunosequencing, statistical association of individual TCRs with disease status, and machine learning to predict cytomegalovirus infection status. To study patterns of TCR occurrence, a later analysis re-analyzed previously published TCR beta repertoires from around 670 donors and added high-resolution HLA genotyping. In the later analysis, no new phenotypic data were used to find candidate immune exposures; instead, reliance was placed on TCR beta sequences and their occurrence across donors. An earlier analysis of approximately 640 of the donors applied high-throughput TCR beta sequencing to assess whether each TCR beta V gene segment acted as functional or pseudogenic. Alongside the repertoire data, information on donor age, sex, ethnicity and CMV serostatus was compiled. In a later genetic analysis, genome-wide SNP genotypes for about 65% of the 666 donors were used, and that subset was treated as a discovery cohort. All discovery cohort repertoires had been generated on a single sequencing platform. Class I and class II HLA loci were covered by the typing at four-digit resolution. Typing coverage varied by locus: roughly 629-640 donors for A, B, C, DRB1 and DQB1; approximately 560 for DQA1; approximately 610 for DPA1; more than 450 for DPB1. Four or five DR-DQ haplotypes were handled as single units for association and clustering because linkage in the cohort was strong. Among some 400 genotyped donors of the cohort, an average of 235,054 unique TCR beta nucleotide sequences were sequenced per donor, roughly a sixth of them non-productive. Overall study outcomes, separate from this receptor: Most CMV-associated TCR beta chains appeared to be HLA-restricted in a later analysis, and the HLA associations seemed to be driven largely by CMV exposure. In this cohort, only TCR beta chains were sequenced, and detectable features were limited by the absence of alpha or paired-chain data. In the study, around 150 TCR beta chains were listed as associated with cytomegalovirus. Because counts were too low, under 20 rarely observed V segments, including chromosome 9 orphons, were left out of the earlier analysis of over 550 of the donors. In a later analysis, TCR association rates were found to vary across HLA loci, with the most associated TCRs seen for DRB1 alleles and the fewest for HLA-C alleles. According to the authors, the approach could potentially be generalized to other disease states and immunological phenotypes. Across donors, most TCR sequences were observed very rarely, whereas some public TCRs were present in many individuals. Compared with the approximately 670-donor mean, donors in an Asian-associated ancestry cluster had fewer N-insertions in productive TCRs, according to a later genetic analysis. Assigning TCR associations to individual alleles was difficult when HLA alleles, especially DR and DQ, strongly co-occurred. In a later analysis, HLA-associated TCR beta chains showed more clonal expansion and lower generation probabilities than non-associated chains that were equally common. The only immune exposure information available for the cohort was CMV serostatus. A cluster of highly shared sequence variants was judged likely to represent a technical artifact of the sequencing pipeline. In vitro tests confirmed that a few of the cytomegalovirus-associated TCR beta chains recognize cytomegalovirus antigens. In a later analysis, 15,000 to 20,000 TCR beta sequences were associated with specific HLA alleles at a false discovery rate of 0.05. The classifier was reported to diagnose cytomegalovirus status with high specificity and sensitivity in both the original and validation cohorts. Presence/absence analyses assumed roughly uniform sequencing depth across donors, an assumption that may not hold. Because HLA typing was unavailable for some donors at each locus, only the typed subset was used in association tests. Linkage disequilibrium might explain the correlated functional status among segregating V segments, but an unknown experimental factor could not be ruled out. According to a later analysis, parvovirus B19, influenza, CMV and Epstein-Barr virus appeared linked to several top co-occurrence clusters. A later genetic analysis associated a missense DCLRE1C variant with V-gene and J-gene trimming of TCR beta chains, and an independent cohort replicated the association. Broadly in line with IMGT annotations, most TCR beta V segments showed up in productive rearrangements about 87% or about 30% of the time in an earlier analysis of several hundred of the donors. Because the 87-base-pair reads could not distinguish some IMGT-functional V segments, including TRBV6-2 and TRBV6-3, those segments were excluded. A further reported finding was that TCR beta sequences accurately predicted the HLA-A and HLA-B alleles for most subjects in the first cohort.

In total, 630 or so healthy bone marrow donors made up the cohort. Cohort members were all nominally healthy when sampled, although unrecorded immune exposures were likely present. The donor was CMV seropositive and belonged to the group of 250 to 300 seropositive cohort members. Every donor gave a peripheral blood sample, and the peripheral blood mononuclear cells from that sample were used for TCR beta sequencing. Genomic DNA extraction from the blood cell samples was performed with the Qiagen DNeasy Blood Extraction Kit. Recombination connected TRBV5-6 to TRBJ1-1; the D gene is perhaps TRBD1, from 5 matching bases. The source of this sequence is a male donor in good health and CMV-seropositive. The sequenced sample consisted of PBMCs. The CDR3 region has the sequence CASSWAGLMNTEAFF. The DNA sequence follows: TGTGCCAGCAGCTGGGCGGGACTCATGAACACTGAAGCTTTCTTT. The reference TRBV5-6 and TRBJ1-1 proteins fill in what lies around the CDR3, so the full variable domain reads DAGVTQSPTHLIKTRGQQVTLRCSPKSGHDTVSWYQQALGQGPQFIFQYYEEEERQRGNFPDRFSGHQFPNYSSELNVNALLLGDSALYLCASSWAGLMNTEAFFGQGTRLTVV.